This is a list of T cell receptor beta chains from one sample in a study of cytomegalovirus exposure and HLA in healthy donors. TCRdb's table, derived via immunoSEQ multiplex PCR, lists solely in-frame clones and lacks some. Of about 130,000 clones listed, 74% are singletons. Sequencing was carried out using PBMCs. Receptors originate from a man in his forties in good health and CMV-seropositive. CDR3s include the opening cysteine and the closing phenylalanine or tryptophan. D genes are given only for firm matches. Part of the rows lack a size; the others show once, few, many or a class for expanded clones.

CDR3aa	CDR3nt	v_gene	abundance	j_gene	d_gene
CASSLGLAGASYEQYF	TGTGCCAGCAGCTTGGGACTAGCGGGTGCCTCCTACGAGCAGTACTTC	TRBV7-2	NA	TRBJ2-7	TRBD2
CAISVRDSAYGYTF	TGTGCCATCAGTGTCCGGGACTCAGCCTACGGCTACACCTTC	TRBV10-3	many	TRBJ1-2	NA
CASTIPHSFALNTEAFF	TGTGCCAGCACTATCCCCCACAGCTTCGCCCTGAACACTGAAGCTTTCTTT	TRBV21-1	NA	TRBJ1-1	NA
CASQGQGAYEQYF	TGCGCCAGCCAGGGACAGGGGGCGTACGAGCAGTACTTC	TRBV10-2	NA	TRBJ2-7	TRBD1
CASSLVGSGIFNEQFF	TGTGCCAGCAGCTTAGTAGGTAGCGGGATTTTCAATGAGCAGTTCTTC	TRBV7-2	NA	TRBJ2-1	TRBD2
CASSRQGRYPNYGYTF	TGTGCCAGCAGCCGACAGGGGCGATATCCTAACTATGGCTACACCTTC	TRBV10-3	NA	TRBJ1-2	TRBD1
CASSGAGDSYEQYF	TGTGCCAGCAGCGGAGCAGGGGACTCCTACGAGCAGTACTTC	TRBV7-3	NA	TRBJ2-7	NA
CASSWDSLLVYGYTF	TGTGCCAGCAGCTGGGACTCCCTCTTGGTCTATGGCTACACCTTC	TRBV7-2	NA	TRBJ1-2	NA
CASSPNRDRANTGELFF	TGTGCCAGCTCACCAAACCGGGACAGGGCGAACACCGGGGAGCTGTTTTTT	TRBV18	NA	TRBJ2-2	TRBD1
CASSPTGGWNTEAFF	TGTGCCAGCAGTCCGACAGGGGGGTGGAACACTGAAGCTTTCTTT	TRBV6-5	once	TRBJ1-1	TRBD1
CASSLKAGQGAEAFF	TGTGCCAGCAGCTTGAAGGCGGGACAGGGGGCTGAAGCTTTCTTT	TRBV5-5	NA	TRBJ1-1	TRBD1
CASSIEGQDYNEQFF	TGTGCCAGTAGTATAGAGGGACAGGACTACAATGAGCAGTTCTTC	TRBV19	NA	TRBJ2-1	TRBD1
CASSRGGDYNEQFF	TGTGCCAGCAGCCGGGGGGGTGACTACAATGAGCAGTTCTTC	TRBV6-5	NA	TRBJ2-1	TRBD2
CASSPRGGGTSTSGANVLTF	TGTGCCAGCAGCCCTAGAGGGGGGGGGACTAGCACCTCTGGGGCCAACGTCCTGACTTTC	TRBV7-6	NA	TRBJ2-6	TRBD2
CASSQDQGAVNEQFF	TGTGCCAGCAGCCAAGACCAGGGGGCGGTCAATGAGCAGTTCTTC	TRBV14	few	TRBJ2-1	TRBD1
CASSSGQGTRTQYF	TGTGCCAGCAGCTCTGGACAGGGGACAAGGACGCAGTATTTT	TRBV11-3	NA	TRBJ2-3	TRBD1
CASSSTLTGNQHF	TGTGCCAGCAGCTCAACCTTGACAGGGAACCAGCATTTT	TRBV7-2	NA	TRBJ1-5	TRBD1
CASSPPSNEQFF	TGTGCCAGCAGCCCCCCTAGCAATGAGCAGTTCTTC	TRBV7-2	few	TRBJ2-1	NA
CASSPPNYEQYF	TGTGCCAGCAGCCCCCCCAACTACGAGCAGTACTTC	TRBV11-2	NA	TRBJ2-7	NA
CASSRTSGPGQQYF	TGTGCCAGCAGTAGGACTAGCGGACCCGGCCAGCAGTACTTC	TRBV6-5	NA	TRBJ2-7	TRBD2
CASMSGIYEQFF	TGTGCCAGCATGTCGGGGATCTATGAGCAGTTCTTC	TRBV6-5	NA	TRBJ2-1	NA
CASSHPDRGGNQPQHF	TGTGCCAGCAGCCATCCCGACAGGGGAGGCAATCAGCCCCAGCATTTT	TRBV28	NA	TRBJ1-5	TRBD1
CASSLGDRGPQETQYF	TGCGCCAGCAGCTTGGGGGACAGGGGCCCCCAAGAGACCCAGTACTTC	TRBV5-1	NA	TRBJ2-5	TRBD1
CASGFRSSGTEGTEAFF	TGTGCCAGTGGATTCCGAAGCTCCGGGACAGAAGGGACTGAAGCTTTCTTT	TRBV19	few	TRBJ1-1	TRBD1
CASRGGQGLLYEQYF	TGTGCCAGCAGAGGTGGACAGGGCTTACTCTACGAGCAGTACTTC	TRBV2	NA	TRBJ2-7	TRBD1
CASSFGSRDEKLFF	TGCGCCAGCAGCTTCGGGAGCAGGGACGAAAAACTGTTTTTT	TRBV5-1	NA	TRBJ1-4	NA
CASSTGQGKTYEQYF	TGTGCCAGCAGCACTGGACAGGGGAAAACCTACGAGCAGTACTTC	TRBV7-2	NA	TRBJ2-7	TRBD1
CASSISHGGTGNGYTF	TGTGCCAGTAGTATATCGCATGGAGGGACAGGGAATGGCTACACCTTC	TRBV19	NA	TRBJ1-2	TRBD1
CASSLGAGMLKHYGYTF	TGTGCCAGCAGCTTAGGGGCAGGAATGCTTAAACACTATGGCTACACCTTC	TRBV13	NA	TRBJ1-2	NA
CASSQGAGIAKNIQYF	TGTGCCAGCAGCCAAGGGGCAGGGATAGCCAAAAACATTCAGTACTTC	TRBV4-2	NA	TRBJ2-4	NA
CASAANPQRDTEAFF	TGTGCCAGCGCTGCAAACCCCCAGAGGGACACTGAAGCTTTCTTT	TRBV11-1	NA	TRBJ1-1	NA
CASSQEGLYSTDTQYF	TGTGCCAGCAGCCAAGAGGGGCTATATAGCACAGATACGCAGTATTTT	TRBV4-2	few	TRBJ2-3	NA
CSTLPGDRGYTF	TGCAGCACTCTACCCGGGGACAGGGGCTACACCTTC	TRBV29-1	few	TRBJ1-2	TRBD1
CASSLGANYGYTF	TGTGCCAGCAGTTTGGGGGCGAACTATGGCTACACCTTC	TRBV25-1	NA	TRBJ1-2	NA
CASSPRQGNSPLHF	TGTGCCAGCAGTCCACGACAGGGAAATTCACCCCTCCACTTT	TRBV6-4	once	TRBJ1-6	TRBD1
CASSVATGGAGETQYF	TGTGCCAGCAGCGTAGCTACCGGGGGGGCCGGAGAGACCCAGTACTTC	TRBV9	NA	TRBJ2-5	TRBD2
CASSASGQGAAGANVLTF	TGTGCCAGCAGTGCCTCGGGACAGGGGGCGGCTGGGGCCAACGTCCTGACTTTC	TRBV27	NA	TRBJ2-6	TRBD1